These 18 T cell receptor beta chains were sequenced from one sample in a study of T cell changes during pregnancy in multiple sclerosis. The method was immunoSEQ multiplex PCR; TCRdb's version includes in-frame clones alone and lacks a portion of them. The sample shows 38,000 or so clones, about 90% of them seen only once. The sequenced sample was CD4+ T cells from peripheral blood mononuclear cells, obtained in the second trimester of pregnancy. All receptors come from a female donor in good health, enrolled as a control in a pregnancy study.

CDR3 loop: CASSTRWDRDTEAFF. In DNA form, the CDR3 reads TGTGCCAGCAGTACCAGGTGGGACAGGGACACTGAAGCTTTCTTT. This chain uses TRBV27 with TRBJ1-1; 9 nucleotides match TRBD1. Germline trimming cut 5 bases from V and 3 bases from J; bases unmatched to any gene: 7. The CDR3 runs to 15 residues. In germline, CDR1 is MNHEY, CDR2 SMNVEV (reference sequence).

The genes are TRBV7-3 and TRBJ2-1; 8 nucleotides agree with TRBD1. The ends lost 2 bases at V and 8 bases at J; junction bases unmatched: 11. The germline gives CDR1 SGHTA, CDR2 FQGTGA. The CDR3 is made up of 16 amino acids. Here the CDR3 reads CASSLFAQGAVDEQFF. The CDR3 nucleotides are TGTGCCAGCAGCTTATTCGCCCAGGGGGCTGTTGATGAGCAGTTCTTC.

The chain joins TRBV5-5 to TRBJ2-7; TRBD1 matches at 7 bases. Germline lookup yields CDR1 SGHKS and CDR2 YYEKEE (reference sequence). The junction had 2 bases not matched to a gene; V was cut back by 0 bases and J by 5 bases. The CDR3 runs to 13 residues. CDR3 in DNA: TGTGCCAGCAGCTTGGTACAGGGGAACGAGCAGTACTTC. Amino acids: CASSLVQGNEQYF.

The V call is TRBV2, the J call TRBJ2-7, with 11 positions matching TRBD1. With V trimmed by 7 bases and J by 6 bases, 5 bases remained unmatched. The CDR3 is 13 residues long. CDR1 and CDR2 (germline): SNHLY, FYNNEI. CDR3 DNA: TGTGCCAGCATTAGGGACAGGGGGTCCGAGCAGTACTTC. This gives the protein CASIRDRGSEQYF.

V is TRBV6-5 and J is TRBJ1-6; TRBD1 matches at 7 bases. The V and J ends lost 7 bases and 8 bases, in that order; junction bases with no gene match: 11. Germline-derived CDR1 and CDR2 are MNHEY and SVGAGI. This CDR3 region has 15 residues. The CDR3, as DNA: TGTGCCAGCAAAAGACAGGGAGTGGGTTATTCACCCCTCCACTTT. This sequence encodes CASKRQGVGYSPLHF.

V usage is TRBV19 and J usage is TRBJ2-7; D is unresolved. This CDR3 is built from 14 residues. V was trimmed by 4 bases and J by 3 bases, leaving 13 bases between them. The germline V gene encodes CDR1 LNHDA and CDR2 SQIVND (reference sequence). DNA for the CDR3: TGTGCCAGTAGTACCGCTCGGTCCCGCTACGAGCAGTACTTC. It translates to CASSTARSRYEQYF.

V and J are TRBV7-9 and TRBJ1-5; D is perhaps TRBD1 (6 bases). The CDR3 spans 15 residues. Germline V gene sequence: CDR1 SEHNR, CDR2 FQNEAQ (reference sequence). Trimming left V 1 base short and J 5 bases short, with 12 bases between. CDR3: CASSLEGGAYQPQHF. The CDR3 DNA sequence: TGTGCCAGCAGCTTAGAAGGGGGAGCGTATCAGCCCCAGCATTTT.

The CDR3 protein is CASSQDRGGSYNSPLHF. The CDR3 DNA sequence: TGCGCCAGCAGCCAGGACAGGGGCGGCTCCTATAATTCACCCCTCCACTTT. This rearrangement joins TRBV4-3 to TRBJ1-6, with TRBD1 matching 9 bases. V gave up 3 bases and J gave up 0 bases; unmatched junction bases: 3. Germline V gene sequence: CDR1 LGHNA, CDR2 YSLEER. The CDR3 has 17 residues.

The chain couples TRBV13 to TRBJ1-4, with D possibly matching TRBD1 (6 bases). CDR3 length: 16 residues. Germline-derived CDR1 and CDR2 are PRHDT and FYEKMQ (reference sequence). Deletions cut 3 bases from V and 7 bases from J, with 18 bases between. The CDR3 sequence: CASSFGPGHEREKLFF. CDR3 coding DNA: TGTGCCAGCAGCTTTGGTCCGGGACATGAGCGTGAAAAACTGTTTTTT.

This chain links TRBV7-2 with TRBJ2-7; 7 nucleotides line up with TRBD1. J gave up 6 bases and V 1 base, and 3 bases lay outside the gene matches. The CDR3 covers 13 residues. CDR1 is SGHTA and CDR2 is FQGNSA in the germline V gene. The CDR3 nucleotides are TGTGCCAGCAGCTTAGTAAGGGGGCCCGAGCAGTACTTC. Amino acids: CASSLVRGPEQYF.

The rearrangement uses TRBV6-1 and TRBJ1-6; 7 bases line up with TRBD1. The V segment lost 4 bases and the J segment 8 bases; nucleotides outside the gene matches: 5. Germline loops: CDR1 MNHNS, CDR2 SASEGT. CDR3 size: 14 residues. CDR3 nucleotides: TGTGCCAGCAGTGGCCGCCAGGGGGATTCACCCCTCCACTTT. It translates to CASSGRQGDSPLHF.

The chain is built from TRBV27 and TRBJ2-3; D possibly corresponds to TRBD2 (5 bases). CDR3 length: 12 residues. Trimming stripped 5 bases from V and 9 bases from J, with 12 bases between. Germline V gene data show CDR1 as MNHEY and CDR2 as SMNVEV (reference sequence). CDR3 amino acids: CASSPLRGTQYF. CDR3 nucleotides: TGTGCCAGCAGTCCGCTCCGAGGGACGCAGTATTTT.

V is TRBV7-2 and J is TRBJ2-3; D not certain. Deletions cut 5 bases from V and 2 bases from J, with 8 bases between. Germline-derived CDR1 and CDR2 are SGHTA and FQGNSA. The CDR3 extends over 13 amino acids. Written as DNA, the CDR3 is TGTGCCAGCAGCAGTCGGTACACAGATACGCAGTATTTT. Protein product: CASSSRYTDTQYF.

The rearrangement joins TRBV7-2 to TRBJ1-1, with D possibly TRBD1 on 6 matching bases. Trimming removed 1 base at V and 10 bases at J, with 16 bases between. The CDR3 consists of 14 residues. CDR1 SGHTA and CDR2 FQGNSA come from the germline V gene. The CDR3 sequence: CASSLGPSGARAFF. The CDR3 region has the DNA TGTGCCAGCAGCTTAGGTCCCTCAGGGGCGCGAGCTTTCTTT.

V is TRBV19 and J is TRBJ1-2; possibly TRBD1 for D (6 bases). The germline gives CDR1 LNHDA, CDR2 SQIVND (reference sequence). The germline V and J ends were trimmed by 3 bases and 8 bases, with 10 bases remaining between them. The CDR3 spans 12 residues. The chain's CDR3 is CASSIGQRGYTF. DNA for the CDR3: TGTGCCAGTAGTATCGGACAGAGAGGCTACACCTTC.

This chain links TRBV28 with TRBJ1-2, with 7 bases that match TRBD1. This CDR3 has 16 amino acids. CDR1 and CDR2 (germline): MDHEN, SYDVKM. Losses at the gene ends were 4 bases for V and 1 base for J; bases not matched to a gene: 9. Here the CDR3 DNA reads TGTGCCAGCAGTTCTATGACAGGGCGGGGTAACTATGGCTACACCTTC. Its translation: CASSSMTGRGNYGYTF.

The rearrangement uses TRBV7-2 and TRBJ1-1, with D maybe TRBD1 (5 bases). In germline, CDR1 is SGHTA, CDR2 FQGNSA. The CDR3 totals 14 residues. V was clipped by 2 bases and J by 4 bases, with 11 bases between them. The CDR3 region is CASSLREGVTEAFF. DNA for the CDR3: TGTGCCAGCAGCTTACGTGAAGGGGTCACTGAAGCTTTCTTT.

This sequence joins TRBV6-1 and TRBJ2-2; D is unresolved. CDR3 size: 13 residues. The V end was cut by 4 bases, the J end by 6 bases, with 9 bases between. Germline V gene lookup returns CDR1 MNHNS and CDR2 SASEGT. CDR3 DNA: TGTGCCAGCAGTGTAGAAAAACCCGGGGAGCTGTTTTTT. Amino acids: CASSVEKPGELFF.